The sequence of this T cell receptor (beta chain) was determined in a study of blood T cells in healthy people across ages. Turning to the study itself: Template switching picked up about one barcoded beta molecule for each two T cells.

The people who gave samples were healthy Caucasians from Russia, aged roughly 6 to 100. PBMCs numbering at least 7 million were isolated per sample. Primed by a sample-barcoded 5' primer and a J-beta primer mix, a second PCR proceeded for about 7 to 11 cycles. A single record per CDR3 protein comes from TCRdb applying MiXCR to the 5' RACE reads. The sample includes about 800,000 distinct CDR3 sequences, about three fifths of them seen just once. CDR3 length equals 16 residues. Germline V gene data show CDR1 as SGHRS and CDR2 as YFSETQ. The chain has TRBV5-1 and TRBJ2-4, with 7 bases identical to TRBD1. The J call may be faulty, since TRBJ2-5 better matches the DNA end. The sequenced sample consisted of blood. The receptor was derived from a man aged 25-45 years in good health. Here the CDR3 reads CASSSTTGLAEETQYF. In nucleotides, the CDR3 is TGCGCCAGCAGTTCTACGACAGGGTTGGCAGAAGAGACCCAGTACTTC.